The 22 T cell receptor beta chains below were found in one sample sequenced in a study of cytomegalovirus exposure and HLA in healthy donors. This PCR relied on a set of 60 Vbeta primers and 13 Jbeta primers. Clones were read by immunoSEQ multiplex PCR, and TCRdb kept only the in-frame ones, dropping some. The sample comprises fewer than 70,000 clones, roughly 68% of which are singletons, and around 10% rests with the top ten. Sequencing input: PBMCs. These receptors originate from an older woman in good health and CMV-seropositive.

This rearrangement joins TRBV6-4 to TRBJ2-2; 8 nucleotides align to TRBD1. Germline loops: CDR1 MRHNA, CDR2 SNTAGT. The CDR3 runs 15 residues. V was pared by 6 bases and J by 1 base, with 4 bases of the junction left unmatched. The CDR3 is CASSATGGNTGELFF. The CDR3 nucleotides read TGTGCCAGCAGCGCAACAGGGGGGAACACCGGGGAGCTGTTTTTT.

The chain uses TRBV5-4 and TRBJ2-3, with D perhaps TRBD1 (7 bases). From germline, CDR1 is SGHNT and CDR2 YYREEE (reference sequence). Trimming cost V 0 bases and J 6 bases, with 14 bases left between them. There are 15 residues in the CDR3. CDR3 sequence: CASSLEGRGADTQYF. Here the CDR3 DNA reads TGTGCCAGCAGCTTGGAGGGCAGGGGGGCCGATACGCAGTATTTT.

This clone was observed a single time. This chain connects TRBV5-1 to TRBJ1-1; no clear D gene. Trimming took off 1 base at V and 8 bases at J, with 6 bases between the two ends. The CDR3 contains 11 residues. Germline-derived CDR1 and CDR2 are SGHRS and YFSETQ. DNA for the CDR3: TGCGCCAGCAGCTTGCGAGGGGAAGCTTTCTTT. Amino acid sequence: CASSLRGEAFF. The full variable domain, its missing parts supplied by reference TRBV5-1 and TRBJ1-1, is KAGVTQTPRYLIKTRGQQVTLSCSPISGHRSVSWYQQTPGQGLQFLFEYFSETQRNKGNFPGRFSGRQFSNSRSEMNVSTLELGDSALYLCASSLRGEAFFGQGTRLTVV.

The chain combines TRBV5-8 with TRBJ1-2; TRBD1 agrees at 7 bases. The CDR3 runs to 12 residues. From germline, CDR1 is SGHTS and CDR2 YDEGEE. The ends lost 0 bases at V and 7 bases at J; junction bases unmatched: 0. The DNA for the CDR3 is TGTGCCAGCAGCTTGGACAGGGGTGGCTACACCTTC. As protein: CASSLDRGGYTF. Combining the CDR3 with reference TRBV5-8 and TRBJ1-2 gives the whole variable domain EAGVTQSPTHLIKTRGQQATLRCSPISGHTSVYWYQQALGLGLQFLLWYDEGEERNRGNFPPRFSGRQFPNYSSELNVNALELEDSALYLCASSLDRGGYTFGSGTRLTVV.

There are a few counts of this clone. The chain recombines TRBV9 with TRBJ1-1; no firm D call. Germline V gives CDR1 SGDLS, CDR2 YYNGEE. The CDR3 runs 13 residues. V was clipped by 3 bases and J by 7 bases, with 13 bases between them. CDR3 nucleotide sequence: TGTGCCAGCAGCGCCGGGGAGTTGGGTGAAGCTTTCTTT. Amino acids: CASSAGELGEAFF.

V gene TRBV5-1 combines with J gene TRBJ1-5; no clear D. Germline V gene data show CDR1 as SGHRS and CDR2 as YFSETQ. CDR3 length: 16 amino acids. V lost 0 bases and J lost 3, with 13 bases in between. Written as DNA, the CDR3 is TGCGCCAGCAGCTTGGGTTGGGCAAATACCAATCAGCCCCAGCATTTT. It yields the protein CASSLGWANTNQPQHF. Filled out from reference TRBV5-1 and TRBJ1-5, the complete variable domain reads KAGVTQTPRYLIKTRGQQVTLSCSPISGHRSVSWYQQTPGQGLQFLFEYFSETQRNKGNFPGRFSGRQFSNSRSEMNVSTLELGDSALYLCASSLGWANTNQPQHFGDGTRLSIL.

The rearrangement links TRBV21-1 to TRBJ2-5; TRBD2 was called by the table and not checked on the DNA. TRBV21-1 is assigned pseudogene status. This CDR3 comprises 18 residues. The CDR3 coding sequence is TGTGCCAGCAGCAAAGAGGGGGAAAGCGGGGGGGCCTCAGAGACCCAGTACTTC. It is translated as CASSKEGESGGASETQYF.

The chain combines TRBV20-1 with TRBJ1-3; the D is unclear. V lost 3 bases to trimming and J lost 8 bases, with 8 bases between them. Germline CDR1 DFQATT, CDR2 SNEGSKA (reference sequence). The CDR3 is made up of 11 amino acids. CDR3 sequence reads: CSASRRDTIYF. Written as DNA, the CDR3 is TGCAGTGCTAGTCGTCGGGACACCATATATTTT.

The gene calls are TRBV12-5 and TRBJ1-1, with D perhaps matching TRBD1 (5 bases). Germline assignment: CDR1 LGHNT and CDR2 FRNRAP. The CDR3 runs 14 residues. Trimming stripped 1 base from V and 2 bases from J, with 8 bases between. CDR3 in amino acids: CASGLAGINTEAFF. CDR3 sequence (DNA): TGTGCTAGTGGTTTGGCAGGGATTAACACTGAAGCTTTCTTT. The variable domain in full, completed from reference TRBV12-5 and TRBJ1-1, reads DARVTQTPRHKVTEMGQEVTMRCQPILGHNTVFWYRQTMMQGLELLAYFRNRAPLDDSGMPKDRFSAEMPDATLATLKIQPSEPRDSAVYFCASGLAGINTEAFFGQGTRLTVV.

The rearrangement uses TRBV6-1 and TRBJ2-7; no definite D call. Looked up from germline, CDR1 is MNHNS and CDR2 is SASEGT. This CDR3 comprises 13 residues. V was pared by 1 base and J by 3 bases, with 7 bases between. Here the CDR3 DNA reads TGTGCCAGCAGTGAAGGTACCTACTACGAGCAGTACTTC. Residues: CASSEGTYYEQYF.

The gene calls are TRBV18 and TRBJ1-1, with D possibly TRBD1 on 6 matching bases. CDR1 is KGHSH, CDR2 LQKENI, per germline. Trimming cost V 3 bases and J 4 bases, with 12 bases left between them. The CDR3 runs 14 residues. CDR3 coding DNA: TGTGCCAGCTCACCGGACAGTTTGAGCACTGAAGCTTTCTTT. This encodes CASSPDSLSTEAFF.

This clone has only one observation. The V and J genes are TRBV6-5 and TRBJ2-7; D is uncertain. The CDR3 is made up of 13 amino acids. V gave up 7 bases and J gave up 6 bases, with 16 bases separating them. The germline gives CDR1 MNHEY, CDR2 SVGAGI. CDR3: CASMAPLSFEQYF. In DNA, the CDR3 is TGTGCCAGCATGGCTCCCCTCTCTTTCGAGCAGTACTTC.

The chain combines TRBV2 with TRBJ2-3; weak D call: TRBD2 (6 bases). The CDR3 covers 17 residues. Germline V gene data show CDR1 as SNHLY and CDR2 as FYNNEI. With 6 bases removed from V and 2 bases from J, the gap between germline ends came to 21 bases. DNA for the CDR3: TGTGCCAGCAGGGGAACTTGGAGGGGACGGGTCACAGATACGCAGTATTTT. Amino acids: CASRGTWRGRVTDTQYF.

This rearrangement joins TRBV4-2 to TRBJ1-4; D remains unclear. This CDR3 has 17 residues. Germline V gene lookup returns CDR1 LGHNA and CDR2 YNFKEQ. V lost 0 bases and J 3 bases, leaving 14 bases between the germline ends. This CDR3 is CASSQDLHRGANEKLFF. CDR3 sequence (DNA): TGTGCCAGCAGCCAAGATTTGCATCGCGGGGCTAATGAAAAACTGTTTTTT.

The chain links TRBV18 to TRBJ2-5; no clear D. The CDR3 is made up of 12 amino acids. Germline lookup yields CDR1 KGHSH and CDR2 LQKENI. The V and J ends lost 3 bases and 5 bases respectively, with 7 bases between them. The CDR3 reads CASSPFSETQYF. DNA of the CDR3: TGTGCCAGCTCACCTTTCTCGGAGACCCAGTACTTC.

The gene calls are TRBV2 and TRBJ2-1; D might be TRBD2 (6 bases). The germline V and J ends were trimmed by 4 bases and 0 bases, with 10 bases remaining between them. The CDR3 covers 15 residues. Germline V gives CDR1 SNHLY, CDR2 FYNNEI. The CDR3 DNA reads as TGTGCCAGCAGTGGGGTGGGAGGCTCCTACAATGAGCAGTTCTTC. Translated: CASSGVGGSYNEQFF.

This clone occurred a few times. The chain has TRBV10-3 and TRBJ2-1; D unresolved. Trimming shortened V by 4 bases and J by 0 bases, and 7 bases separated the two germline ends. Germline V gives CDR1 ENHRY, CDR2 SYGVKD. The CDR3 spans 14 residues. The CDR3 bases are TGTGCCATCAGTGGACTGAGCTCCTACAATGAGCAGTTCTTC. Amino acid sequence: CAISGLSSYNEQFF.

This chain links TRBV2 with TRBJ2-7, with TRBD1 identical over 7 bases. With 5 bases clipped from V and 6 bases from J, the junction kept 4 bases outside the gene matches. This CDR3 spans 12 amino acids. CDR1 and CDR2 from the germline V gene are SNHLY and FYNNEI. CDR3 region: CASSLQGSEQYF. The CDR3 DNA reads as TGTGCCAGCAGTCTACAGGGGTCCGAGCAGTACTTC.

For this clone: Germline and junction disagree at one end, which may indicate a read error. Other DNA sequences within the sample encode an identical CDR3. The chain uses TRBV5-6 and TRBJ1-1; 7 nucleotides match TRBD1. The CDR3 sequence is 13 residues long. Germline CDR1 SGHDT, CDR2 YYEEEE. The CDR3 loop reads CASSQTGDTEAFF. The CDR3 DNA follows: TGCGCCAGCAGCCAAACAGGGGACACTGAAGCTTTCTTT.

The chain's CDR3 is CASSLTGTVTGELFF. The DNA for the CDR3 is TGTGCCAGCAGCCTGACCGGGACAGTCACCGGGGAGCTGTTTTTT. The chain links TRBV7-8 to TRBJ2-2, with 7 nucleotides matching TRBD1. The ends lost 5 bases at V and 4 bases at J; junction bases unmatched: 7. The CDR3 loop spans 15 amino acids. From germline, CDR1 is SGHVS and CDR2 FQNEAQ.

V and J are TRBV25-1 and TRBJ1-1; TRBD1 matches at 10 bases. Per germline, CDR1 MGHDK and CDR2 SYGVNS. This CDR3 region has 17 residues. Losses at the gene ends were 2 bases for V and 4 bases for J; bases not matched to a gene: 10. CDR3 protein: CASSEPTGGGEGTEAFF. The CDR3 region has the DNA TGTGCCAGCAGTGAACCGACAGGGGGCGGTGAGGGCACTGAAGCTTTCTTT. The whole variable domain, remainder taken from reference TRBV25-1 and TRBJ1-1, is EADIYQTPRYLVIGTGKKITLECSQTMGHDKMYWYQQDPGMELHLIHYSYGVNSTEKGDLSSESTVSRIRTEHFPLTLESARPSHTSQYLCASSEPTGGGEGTEAFFGQGTRLTVV.

The rearrangement links TRBV11-2 to TRBJ2-7, with 7 bases fitting TRBD1. Germline V lookup: CDR1 SGHAT, CDR2 FQNNGV. This CDR3 has 14 amino acids. V dropped 5 bases and J dropped 6; count of bases not matched to a gene: 10. CDR3 loop: CASSPVAGGTEQYF. Written as DNA, the CDR3 is TGTGCCAGCAGCCCCGTGGCAGGGGGAACCGAGCAGTACTTC.